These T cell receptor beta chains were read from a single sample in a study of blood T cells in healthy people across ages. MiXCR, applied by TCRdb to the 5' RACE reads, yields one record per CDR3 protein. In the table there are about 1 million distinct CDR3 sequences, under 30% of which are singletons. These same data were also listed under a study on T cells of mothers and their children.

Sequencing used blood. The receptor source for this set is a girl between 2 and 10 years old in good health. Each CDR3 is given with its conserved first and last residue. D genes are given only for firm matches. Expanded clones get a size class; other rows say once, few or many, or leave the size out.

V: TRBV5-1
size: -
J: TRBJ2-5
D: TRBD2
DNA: TGCGCCAGCAGCTTGGAAGCGGGAGCCACCTTGGAGCAGTACTTC
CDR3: CASSLEAGATLEQYF

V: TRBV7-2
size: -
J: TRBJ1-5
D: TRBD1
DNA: TGTGCCAGCAGTCGACAGGGGAGCGGGCAGCCCCAGCATTTT
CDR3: CASSRQGSGQPQHF

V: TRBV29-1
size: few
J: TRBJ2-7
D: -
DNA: TGCAGCGTTGAGGAGGCCCCCTACGAGCAGTACTTC
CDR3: CSVEEAPYEQYF

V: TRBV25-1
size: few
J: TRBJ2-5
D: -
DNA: TGTGCCAGCAGTGAGGACCTGGGGGTTTACTTC
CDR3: CASSEDLGVYF

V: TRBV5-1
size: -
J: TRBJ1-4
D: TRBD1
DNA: TGCGCCAGCAGCTTTGGACAGGGGATAGAAGAAAAACTGTTTTTT
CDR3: CASSFGQGIEEKLFF

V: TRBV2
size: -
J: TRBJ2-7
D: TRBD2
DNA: TGTGCCAGCAACCTAGCGGGTGGTTACGAGCAGTACTTC
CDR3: CASNLAGGYEQYF

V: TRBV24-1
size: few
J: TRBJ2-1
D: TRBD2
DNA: TGTGCCACGACTAGCGGGGAGGGCAATGAGCAGTTCTTC
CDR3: CATTSGEGNEQFF

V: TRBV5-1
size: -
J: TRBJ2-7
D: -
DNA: TGCGCCAGCAGCTTGGACGTTGGTGTTCCCTACGAGCAGTACTTC
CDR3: CASSLDVGVPYEQYF

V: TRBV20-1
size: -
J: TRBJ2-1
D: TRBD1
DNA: TGCAGTGCTAGAGGCATAACGGGACAGGACTACAATGAGCAGTTCTTC
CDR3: CSARGITGQDYNEQFF

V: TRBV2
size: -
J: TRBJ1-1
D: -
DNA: TGTGCCAGCAGTGATGACCGGGGAGCTTTCTTT
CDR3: CASSDDRGAFF

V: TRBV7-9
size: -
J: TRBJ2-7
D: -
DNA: TGTGCCAGCAGCTCCTCGGGCGGGGCCTACGAGCAGTACTTC
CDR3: CASSSSGGAYEQYF

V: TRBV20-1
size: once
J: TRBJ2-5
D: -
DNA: TGCAGTGCCCGACCGTCGTGGGGGATGGGAGAGACCCAGTACTTC
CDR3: CSARPSWGMGETQYF

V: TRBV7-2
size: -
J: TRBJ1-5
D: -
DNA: TGTGCCAGCAGTCTTAATAGCGGTGGGGCCTATCAGCCCCAGCATTTT
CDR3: CASSLNSGGAYQPQHF

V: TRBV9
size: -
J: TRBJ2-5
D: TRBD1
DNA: TGTGCCAGCAGCCCCACAGGACAGGGCGTCCAAGAGACCCAGTACTTC
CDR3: CASSPTGQGVQETQYF

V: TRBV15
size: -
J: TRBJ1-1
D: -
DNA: TGTGCCTCCCGGGGTCACATGAACACTGAAGCTTTCTTT
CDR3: CASRGHMNTEAFF

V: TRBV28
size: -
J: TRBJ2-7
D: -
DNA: TGTGCCAGCAGTGGCGGGACAGATTCTTACGAGCAGTACTTC
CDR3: CASSGGTDSYEQYF

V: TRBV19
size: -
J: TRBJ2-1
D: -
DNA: TGTGCCAGTATTTCAGCGTACAATGAGCAGTTCTTC
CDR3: CASISAYNEQFF

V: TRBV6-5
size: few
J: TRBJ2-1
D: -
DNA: TGTGCCAGCACCATGGCCCCTCTATTGGTCAATGAGCAGTTCTTC
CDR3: CASTMAPLLVNEQFF

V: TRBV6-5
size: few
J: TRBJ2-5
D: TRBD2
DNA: TGTGCCAGCAGTTACTTCTCTAGCGGGGGGGCGAGAAAGGAAGAGTTCTTC
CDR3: CASSYFSSGGARKEEFF

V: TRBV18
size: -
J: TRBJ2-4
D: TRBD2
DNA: TGTGCCAGCTCGGGACTAGCGGTGGGGACGGAAAACATTCAGTACTTC
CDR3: CASSGLAVGTENIQYF

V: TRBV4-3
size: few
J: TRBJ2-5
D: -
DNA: TGCGCCAGCAGCCAAGAAATCGGGCAGGGGCTCTGGGAGACCCAGTACTTC
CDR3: CASSQEIGQGLWETQYF